The sequence of this TCR beta chain was determined in a study of blood T cell repertoires in COVID-19. The overall study: COVID-19 samples collected from the United States, Italy and Spain covered acute and convalescent phases. Sample material is recorded as cDNA or gDNA derived from T cells, B-cell-depleted T cells, or PBMCs.

The germline CDR1 and CDR2 sequences are SGDLS and YYNGEE. The length of the CDR3 is 19 residues. V lost 2 bases and J 0 bases, leaving 23 bases between the germline ends. Authors' methods: It was from reference gene primer amplification that nucleated cell counts were estimated. The table came from immunoSEQ multiplex PCR; TCRdb's copy has only in-frame clones and leaves some out. Clone size and V and J calls were adopted from that table, with D and trimming inferred from the DNA. The sample records roughly 100,000 clones, roughly nine tenths being singletons. V usage is TRBV9 and J usage is TRBJ1-1; no firm D call. The source of this sequence is a human donor in a cohort sampled during active COVID-19. Sequencing was performed on peripheral blood. CDR3 in amino acids: CASSVPSHLELGVNTEAFF. The CDR3 DNA is TGTGCCAGCAGCGTTCCAAGCCACCTGGAGCTGGGAGTGAACACTGAAGCTTTCTTT.